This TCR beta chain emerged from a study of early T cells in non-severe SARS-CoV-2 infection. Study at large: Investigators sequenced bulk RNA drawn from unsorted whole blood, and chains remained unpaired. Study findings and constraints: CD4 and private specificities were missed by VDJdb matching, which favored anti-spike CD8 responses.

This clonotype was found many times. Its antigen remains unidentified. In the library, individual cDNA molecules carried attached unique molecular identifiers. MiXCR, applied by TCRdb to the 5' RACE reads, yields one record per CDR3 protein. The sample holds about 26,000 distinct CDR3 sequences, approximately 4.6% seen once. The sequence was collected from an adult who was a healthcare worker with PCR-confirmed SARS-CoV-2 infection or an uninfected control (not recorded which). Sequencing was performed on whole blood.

CDR3 sequence: CASSLQGVEVVETQYF. CDR3 sequence (DNA): TGTGCCAGCAGCCTCCAGGGGGTAGAAGTAGTAGAGACCCAGTACTTC. The genes are TRBV7-2 and TRBJ2-5; 7 bases match TRBD1. J gave up 4 bases and V 5 bases, and 13 bases lay outside the gene matches. CDR3 length: 16 residues. Germline V CDR1 and CDR2: SGHTA, FQGNSA.